These T cell receptor beta chains were read from a single sample in a study of blood T cell repertoires in COVID-19. This table comes from immunoSEQ multiplex PCR, and its TCRdb copy is limited to in-frame clones, with some not included. The sample yields some 350,000 clones, more than 85% seen once. Sequenced: PBMCs or T cells enriched from blood (not recorded which). Receptors originate from a woman aged 25-40 years who had recovered from COVID-19. Each CDR3 is given without its conserved first and last residue. The order of the fields is J gene, clone size, V gene, CDR3 protein. Size is omitted from some rows. Given values are once, few, many or a class for expanded clones.

J: TRBJ2-7; size: -; V: TRBV5-4; CDR3: ASRPDRERGEQY
J: TRBJ2-1; size: -; V: TRBV2; CDR3: ASSEWGAGGPNEQF
J: TRBJ1-2; size: -; V: TRBV28; CDR3: ASSLRGSRDNLRYGYT
J: TRBJ1-2; size: -; V: TRBV11-2; CDR3: ASSLGTGGDYGYT
J: TRBJ2-5; size: -; V: TRBV24-1; CDR3: ATSDPRQGAVTQY
J: TRBJ2-3; size: -; V: TRBV5-1; CDR3: ASSLGASGSTDTQY
J: TRBJ2-7; size: -; V: TRBV27; CDR3: ASSFGQGTYEQY
J: TRBJ2-3; size: few; V: TRBV19; CDR3: ASSITPLAGSTDTQY
J: TRBJ2-7; size: -; V: TRBV5-1; CDR3: ASSSDPGTSGSEQY
J: TRBJ1-3; size: -; V: TRBV4-1; CDR3: ASSQYSAGLLSGNTIY
J: TRBJ1-5; size: once; V: TRBV2; CDR3: ASSDLNNQPQH
J: TRBJ2-2; size: -; V: TRBV28; CDR3: ASRGANTGELF
J: TRBJ2-2; size: -; V: TRBV19; CDR3: ASSGLTRGLTGELF
J: TRBJ2-1; size: -; V: TRBV7-3; CDR3: ASSEQGHLSYNEQF
J: TRBJ1-1; size: -; V: TRBV11-2; CDR3: ASSVQGGHTEAF
J: TRBJ2-7; size: few; V: TRBV28; CDR3: ATHRGGEIYEQY
J: TRBJ1-1; size: -; V: TRBV18; CDR3: ASSVGAGDTEAF
J: TRBJ1-1; size: -; V: TRBV18; CDR3: ASSPAGSSEAF
J: TRBJ1-2; size: -; V: TRBV7-9; CDR3: ASSLVTGPYGYT
J: TRBJ1-1; size: -; V: TRBV7-3; CDR3: ASSFQGSTEAF
J: TRBJ1-1; size: -; V: TRBV5-4; CDR3: ASRGGDPTEAF
J: TRBJ2-1; size: -; V: TRBV10-3; CDR3: AISEGRVNEQF
J: TRBJ1-2; size: -; V: TRBV28; CDR3: ASSLGARTVRDGYT
J: TRBJ1-4; size: -; V: TRBV13; CDR3: ASSTRARGTNEKLF
J: TRBJ1-1; size: -; V: TRBV5-8; CDR3: ASSTGQGLTEAF
J: TRBJ2-1; size: -; V: TRBV27; CDR3: ASSPRDRGSAAQDSEQF
J: TRBJ1-2; size: -; V: TRBV19; CDR3: ASSTRQGIYGYT
J: TRBJ2-2; size: -; V: TRBV15; CDR3: ATSRESNTGELF
J: TRBJ1-1; size: -; V: TRBV5-1; CDR3: ASSFTGQGWYTEAF
J: TRBJ2-1; size: -; V: TRBV7-3; CDR3: ASSFLAGGYEQF
J: TRBJ1-3; size: -; V: TRBV11-2; CDR3: ASSFSYSSGNTIY
J: TRBJ2-3; size: -; V: TRBV2; CDR3: ASSERRGTDTQY
J: TRBJ1-1; size: -; V: TRBV27; CDR3: ASRPLPLNTEAF
J: TRBJ2-3; size: -; V: TRBV2; CDR3: ASTGLAENTDTQY
J: TRBJ2-1; size: -; V: TRBV7-9; CDR3: ASSLVGTSGISYNEQF
J: TRBJ2-7; size: -; V: TRBV4-1; CDR3: ASSLTSGMYEQY
J: TRBJ2-7; size: -; V: TRBV5-4; CDR3: ASSWGTSSNYEQY
J: TRBJ1-4; size: -; V: TRBV6-1; CDR3: ASSEGGGWEKLF
J: TRBJ2-2; size: -; V: TRBV10-3; CDR3: AISRLAGAIGELF
J: TRBJ1-5; size: -; V: TRBV15; CDR3: ATSREESYSNQPQH
J: TRBJ1-4; size: -; V: TRBV7-9; CDR3: ASSRYATNEKLF
J: TRBJ2-7; size: -; V: TRBV13; CDR3: ASSSGLAGGHEQY
J: TRBJ2-1; size: once; V: TRBV27; CDR3: ASSTGTSGNNEQF